The 27 T cell receptor beta chains given below trace back to one sample, sequenced in a study of blood T cell repertoires in COVID-19. Sequenced by immunoSEQ multiplex PCR; TCRdb stores in-frame clones only, minus some. The sample carries more than 65,000 clones, roughly 79% recorded once. Sequencing was performed on peripheral blood. The receptors here all came from a woman aged 60-75 years with acute or convalescent COVID-19.

The chain carries TRBV7-9 and TRBJ2-7; 10 bases agree with TRBD1. CDR1 and CDR2 from the germline V gene are SEHNR and FQNEAQ (reference sequence). The CDR3 is 18 residues long. The V segment lost 5 bases and the J segment 5 bases; nucleotides outside the gene matches: 18. Here the CDR3 reads CASSHSRDRGQFIHEQYF. CDR3 DNA: TGTGCCAGCAGCCATAGCCGAGACAGGGGGCAATTTATCCACGAGCAGTACTTC.

The chain uses TRBV7-2 and TRBJ1-6; the D gene is possibly TRBD1 (6 bases). Trimming left V 5 bases short and J 7 bases short, with 18 bases between. The CDR3 runs to 16 residues. CDR1 and CDR2 from the germline V gene are SGHTA and FQGNSA. CDR3 DNA: TGTGCCAGCAGCGATTTAGGGACACACTCCAATTCACCCCTCCACTTT. It encodes CASSDLGTHSNSPLHF.

The J gene is TRBJ2-7, the V gene TRBV6-5, with a tentative D call TRBD2 (5 bases). Germline V CDR1 and CDR2: MNHEY, SVGAGI. Deletions cut 5 bases from V and 7 bases from J, with 15 bases between. The CDR3 has 13 amino acids. The CDR3 region has the DNA TGTGCCAGCAGTCCCGGACTTCCCGTAGAGCAGTACTTC. It yields the protein CASSPGLPVEQYF.

As DNA, the CDR3 is TGTGCCAGCAGCCAAGATCTAGGAGTTTTAGGTGAGCAGTACTTC. Encoded protein: CASSQDLGVLGEQYF. The genes are TRBV4-2 and TRBJ2-7, with D hard to call. The length of the CDR3 is 15 residues. V dropped 0 bases and J dropped 7 bases, with 16 bases sitting between them. Germline lookup yields CDR1 LGHNA and CDR2 YNFKEQ.

The CDR3 is CASSIQGIRLNEQFF. The CDR3 DNA reads as TGTGCCAGTAGTATACAGGGGATAAGGTTGAATGAGCAGTTCTTC. V is TRBV19 and J is TRBJ2-1, with D possibly matching TRBD1 (6 bases). Trimming removed 2 bases from V and 7 bases from J, with 15 bases in between. Germline V gene data show CDR1 as LNHDA and CDR2 as SQIVND (reference sequence). CDR3 size: 15 residues.

This clone was picked up many times. This sequence joins TRBV9 and TRBJ2-7, with unresolved D. Trimming shortened V by 1 base and J by 1 base, and 9 bases separated the two germline ends. The CDR3 runs 14 residues. CDR1 is SGDLS and CDR2 is YYNGEE in the germline V gene. This chain's CDR3 is CASSVYQESYEQYF. CDR3 coding DNA: TGTGCCAGCAGCGTATATCAGGAATCCTACGAGCAGTACTTC.

The chain uses TRBV5-5 and TRBJ1-2; the match to TRBD1 covers 10 bases. The CDR3 runs to 15 residues. After removal of 4 bases from V and 1 base from J, the junction contained 4 bases not matched to a gene. Germline V gene sequence: CDR1 SGHKS, CDR2 YYEKEE (reference sequence). CDR3 DNA: TGTGCCAGCAGCGCCGGGACAGGGGTTAACTATGGCTACACCTTC. Translated: CASSAGTGVNYGYTF. Drawing the rest from reference TRBV5-5 and TRBJ1-2, the complete variable domain is DAGVTQSPTHLIKTRGQQVTLRCSPISGHKSVSWYQQVLGQGPQFIFQYYEKEERGRGNFPDRFSARQFPNYSSELNVNALLLGDSALYLCASSAGTGVNYGYTFGSGTRLTVV.

The chain couples TRBV7-3 to TRBJ2-7; the match to TRBD2 covers 11 bases. V gave up 5 bases and J gave up 6 bases; unmatched junction bases: 9. Germline CDR1 reads SGHTA; CDR2 reads FQGTGA. The CDR3 totals 15 residues. In DNA form, the CDR3 reads TGTGCCAGCAGCCCGAGTAGCGGGGGGGCAGGCGAGCAGTACTTC. Translating it yields CASSPSSGGAGEQYF.

The V call is TRBV4-3, the J call TRBJ1-6; D is unresolved. Per germline, CDR1 LGHNA and CDR2 YSLEER. The CDR3 length is 18 residues. V lost 0 bases, J lost 9 bases, and 21 bases lay in between. This chain's CDR3 is CASSQELGRLMSSSPLHF. In DNA, the CDR3 is TGCGCCAGCAGCCAAGAGTTGGGCAGGCTAATGAGTAGTTCACCCCTCCACTTT.

Only a few counts were recorded for this clone. V gene TRBV6-5 combines with J gene TRBJ1-1; possible D gene TRBD1, 6 bases. CDR3 length: 14 residues. Germline V gives CDR1 MNHEY, CDR2 SVGAGI. Trimming removed 7 bases at V and 5 bases at J, with 17 bases between. The DNA for the CDR3 is TGTGCCAGCAATCCGGCGGGGGCGAAGACTGAAGCTTTCTTT. Translating gives CASNPAGAKTEAFF.

The chain joins TRBV28 to TRBJ2-3, with 7 bases lining up with TRBD2. Trimming took 5 bases from V and 3 from J; bases not matched to a gene: 11. The germline V gene encodes CDR1 MDHEN and CDR2 SYDVKM. This CDR3 region has 16 residues. The CDR3 protein is CASSPLGGTPTDTQYF. The CDR3 bases are TGTGCCAGCAGTCCCCTGGGGGGGACTCCAACAGATACGCAGTATTTT.

This sequence joins TRBV3-1 (or the pseudogene TRBV3-2) and TRBJ1-4; possible D gene TRBD1, 6 bases. The V gene's germline CDR1 is LGHDT and CDR2 YNNKEL (reference sequence). The CDR3 covers 15 residues. V lost 3 bases and J 7 bases, leaving 15 bases between the germline ends. The CDR3 is CASSHPGEVSEKLFF. The CDR3, as DNA: TGTGCCAGCAGCCATCCAGGGGAAGTTAGTGAAAAACTGTTTTTT.

Here the CDR3 DNA reads TGTGCCTGGAGTCTTGGACTAGCGGGGGCTAAACTCACAGATACGCAGTATTTT. Protein sequence: CAWSLGLAGAKLTDTQYF. The genes are TRBV30 and TRBJ2-3; 13 bases line up with TRBD2. The V segment lost 2 bases and the J segment 2 bases; nucleotides outside the gene matches: 10. The length of the CDR3 is 18 residues. The V gene's germline CDR1 is GTSNPN and CDR2 SVGIG (reference sequence).

This clone showed up just once. The rearrangement links TRBV29-1 to TRBJ2-1, with D perhaps matching TRBD2 (5 bases). V was shortened by 4 bases and J by 2 bases, with 18 bases between the two germline ends. CDR1 is SQVTM, CDR2 ANQGSEA, per germline. The CDR3 has 16 residues. CDR3 sequence: CSVGGSGPRAYNEQFF. The DNA of the CDR3 is TGCAGCGTTGGCGGGTCCGGCCCTAGGGCCTACAATGAGCAGTTCTTC.

The chain is built from TRBV27 and TRBJ1-2, with 7 bases identical to TRBD1. The germline V gene encodes CDR1 MNHEY and CDR2 SMNVEV (reference sequence). The CDR3 length is 14 residues. V trimming: 6 bases; J trimming: 8 bases; junction bases outside the gene matches: 12. CDR3 protein: CASRPTGAPGGYTF. The CDR3 DNA reads as TGTGCCAGCAGGCCCACAGGGGCGCCGGGGGGCTACACCTTC.

V usage is TRBV29-1 and J usage is TRBJ1-1; TRBD1 aligns across 9 bases. This CDR3 spans 15 amino acids. The germline V gene has CDR1 SQVTM and CDR2 ANQGSEA. J gave up 0 bases and V 6 bases, and 8 bases lay outside the gene matches. This chain's CDR3 is CSVSGTGRLNTEAFF. The CDR3, as DNA: TGCAGCGTATCCGGGACAGGGAGGTTGAACACTGAAGCTTTCTTT.

There are a few counts of this clone. The chain links TRBV5-1 to TRBJ1-3; TRBD1 aligns across 9 bases. Per the germline V gene, CDR1 is SGHRS and CDR2 is YFSETQ. The CDR3 has 15 residues. Losses at the gene ends were 3 bases for V and 4 bases for J; bases not matched to a gene: 5. This CDR3 is CASSSTTGGGNTIYF. CDR3 DNA sequence: TGCGCCAGCAGCTCTACGACAGGGGGAGGAAACACCATATATTTT.

This clone was seen only once. The chain has TRBV7-9 and TRBJ1-1; a possible D gene is TRBD1 (6 bases). Deletions cut 5 bases from V and 2 bases from J, with 15 bases between. Germline lookup yields CDR1 SEHNR and CDR2 FQNEAQ (reference sequence). The CDR3 spans 15 residues. The CDR3 region is CASSERTDFNTEAFF. CDR3 nucleotide sequence: TGTGCCAGCAGCGAGCGGACAGACTTTAACACTGAAGCTTTCTTT.

The gene calls are TRBV28 and TRBJ2-7; 11 bases are a match to TRBD1. Per germline, CDR1 MDHEN and CDR2 SYDVKM. J was trimmed by 6 bases and V by 11 bases; bases with no gene match: 6. This CDR3 is 12 amino acids long. CDR3 bases: TGTGCCGGCCAGGACAGGGGGCGCGAGCAGTACTTC. This encodes CAGQDRGREQYF.

This clone was counted once. This rearrangement joins TRBV29-1 to TRBJ1-2; D call uncertain. The germline gives CDR1 SQVTM, CDR2 ANQGSEA. V gave up 1 base and J gave up 3 bases, with 6 bases separating them. The CDR3 consists of 12 residues. The CDR3 bases are TGCAGCGTTGAAGGACACGACTATGGCTACACCTTC. Protein: CSVEGHDYGYTF.

The chain employs TRBV5-1 and TRBJ1-5; 10 bases agree with TRBD1. Germline V gene lookup returns CDR1 SGHRS and CDR2 YFSETQ. This CDR3 has 15 amino acids. The J segment lost 7 bases and the V segment lost 5 bases, leaving 9 bases of the junction unmatched. The CDR3 protein is CASSEGTGERQPQHF. The CDR3 DNA reads as TGCGCCAGCAGTGAAGGGACAGGGGAGCGGCAGCCCCAGCATTTT.

This clone is categorized as medium-sized (0.01 to 0.1%). The chain recombines TRBV4-3 with TRBJ1-4; TRBD1 agrees at 8 bases. V was clipped by 5 bases and J by 14 bases; unmatched bases: 4. The germline V gene has CDR1 LGHNA and CDR2 YSLEER. The CDR3 has 11 amino acids. The CDR3 spells CASSSGDRLFF. In nucleotides, the CDR3 is TGCGCCAGCAGCTCCGGGGACAGGCTGTTTTTT.

The genes are TRBV15 and TRBJ2-1; a weak D match, TRBD2 (5 bases). V lost 0 bases to trimming and J lost 7 bases, with 7 bases between them. The CDR3 sequence is 13 residues long. Germline CDR1 is LNHNV and CDR2 is YYDKDF (reference sequence). In DNA form, the CDR3 reads TGTGCCACCAGCAGAGATCGAGGGAATGAGCAGTTCTTC. It is translated as CATSRDRGNEQFF. Complete variable domain (other parts from reference TRBV15 and TRBJ2-1): DAMVIQNPRYQVTQFGKPVTLSCSQTLNHNVMYWYQQKSSQAPKLLFHYYDKDFNNEADTPDNFQSRRPNTSFCFLDIRSPGLGDTAMYLCATSRDRGNEQFFGPGTRLTVL.

V usage is TRBV3-1 (or the pseudogene TRBV3-2) and J usage is TRBJ2-1; D perhaps matches TRBD1 (6 bases). V was pared by 1 base and J by 8 bases, with 9 bases between. The CDR3 consists of 13 residues. The V gene's germline CDR1 is LGHDT and CDR2 YNNKEL (reference sequence). The CDR3 DNA is TGTGCCAGCAGCCAAGGGACAGTTGATGAGCAGTTCTTC. It yields the protein CASSQGTVDEQFF.

The V gene is TRBV12-3 or TRBV12-4, the J gene TRBJ2-5; maybe TRBD2 (6 bases). V lost 3 bases to trimming and J lost 5 bases, with 10 bases between them. This CDR3 is built from 13 residues. Written as DNA, the CDR3 is TGTGCCAGCAGTTTCGGAGGGTACGAGACCCAGTACTTC. Its protein product is CASSFGGYETQYF.

The chain combines TRBV7-3 with TRBJ2-7; D is possibly TRBD1 (6 bases). The CDR3 covers 14 residues. V shed 5 bases and J shed 0 bases, with 11 bases lying between them. Per germline, CDR1 SGHTA and CDR2 FQGTGA. Here the CDR3 DNA reads TGTGCCAGCAGCCCCTCCAGGGGCTCCTACGAGCAGTACTTC. Residues: CASSPSRGSYEQYF.

This clone has only a few counts. The V call is TRBV2, the J call TRBJ1-6, with D unresolved. Deletions cut 6 bases from V and 6 bases from J, with 12 bases between. The germline gives CDR1 SNHLY, CDR2 FYNNEI. The CDR3 is 14 residues long. The CDR3 coding sequence is TGTGCCAGCAGCGCTCGGGGAGCTAATTCACCCCTCCACTTT. Its protein is CASSARGANSPLHF. The full variable domain, completed using reference TRBV2 and TRBJ1-6, is EPEVTQTPSHQVTQMGQEVILRCVPISNHLYFYWYRQILGQKVEFLVSFYNNEISEKSEIFDDQFSVERPDGSNFTLKIRSTKLEDSAMYFCASSARGANSPLHFGNGTRLTVT.